The 14 T cell receptor beta chains presented below share a single source sample, sequenced in a study of cytomegalovirus exposure and HLA in healthy donors. Amplification used 60 Vbeta primers and 13 Jbeta primers. TCRdb's table, derived via immunoSEQ multiplex PCR, lists solely in-frame clones and lacks some. The sample includes 150,000 or so clones, about four fifths seen only once; the top ten take 1%. Sequencing input: PBMCs. The receptors here all came from a woman between 45 and 60 years old in good health and CMV-seropositive.

This chain uses TRBV5-1 with TRBJ1-4, with D perhaps TRBD1 (6 bases). Trimming pared 1 base from V and 6 bases from J, leaving 10 bases between. The CDR3 covers 14 residues. CDR1 is SGHRS, CDR2 YFSETQ, per germline. The chain's CDR3 is CASSLWQGYEKLFF. The CDR3 bases are TGCGCCAGCAGCTTGTGGCAGGGGTATGAAAAACTGTTTTTT.

The J gene is TRBJ2-5, the V gene TRBV9; D remains ambiguous. Between the trimmed V and J ends, which lost 0 bases and 2 bases, there was a span of 5 bases. The CDR3 is made up of 13 amino acids. Germline V gene data show CDR1 as SGDLS and CDR2 as YYNGEE. The CDR3 reads CASSVGHQETQYF. CDR3 DNA sequence: TGTGCCAGCAGCGTAGGACATCAAGAGACCCAGTACTTC. The full variable domain, in which reference TRBV9 and TRBJ2-5 provide the parts outside the CDR3, is DSGVTQTPKHLITATGQRVTLRCSPRSGDLSVYWYQQSLDQGLQFLIQYYNGEERAKGNILERFSAQQFPDLHSELNLSSLELGDSALYFCASSVGHQETQYFGPGTRLLVL.

The chain employs TRBV18 and TRBJ2-7; no clear D gene. CDR1 is KGHSH, CDR2 LQKENI, per germline. The CDR3 totals 13 residues. The ends were cut back, 3 bases at V and 2 bases at J, with 8 bases in the middle. This CDR3 reads CASSPAGTYEQYF. DNA for the CDR3: TGTGCCAGCTCACCTGCCGGTACCTACGAGCAGTACTTC.

The chain combines TRBV5-4 with TRBJ1-1; tentative D call: TRBD1 (5 bases). The germline V gene encodes CDR1 SGHNT and CDR2 YYREEE (reference sequence). The CDR3 extends over 14 amino acids. V lost 2 bases to trimming and J lost 5 bases, with 13 bases between them. The CDR3 loop is CASSFAGRGTEAFF. The CDR3 DNA follows: TGTGCCAGCAGCTTCGCAGGGCGAGGAACTGAAGCTTTCTTT.

The V call is TRBV4-1, the J call TRBJ2-3, with D perhaps matching TRBD1 (6 bases). This CDR3 region has 17 residues. Between the trimmed V and J ends, which lost 1 base and 2 bases, there was a span of 16 bases. Germline V CDR1 and CDR2: MGHRA, YSYEKL. CDR3 loop: CASSQGTGNRNTDTQYF. CDR3 sequence (DNA): TGCGCCAGCAGCCAAGGTACAGGGAATCGGAACACAGATACGCAGTATTTT.

This rearrangement joins TRBV7-9 to TRBJ2-3; maybe TRBD1 (6 bases). CDR3 size: 14 residues. Trimming shortened V by 5 bases and J by 11 bases, and 20 bases separated the two germline ends. Germline V gives CDR1 SEHNR, CDR2 FQNEAQ (reference sequence). CDR3 sequence (DNA): TGTGCCAGCAGCCCCGAAGACAGGTATCGGGGGCAGTATTTT. Encoded protein: CASSPEDRYRGQYF.

The rearrangement uses TRBV29-1 and TRBJ1-5, with D hard to call. Germline V CDR1 and CDR2: SQVTM, ANQGSEA. The V end was cut by 5 bases, the J end by 3 bases, with 14 bases between. The CDR3 has 14 amino acids. DNA of the CDR3: TGCAGCGTTCGAGGGTTTGGGGTCAATCAGCCCCAGCATTTT. Its translation is CSVRGFGVNQPQHF. Drawing the rest from reference TRBV29-1 and TRBJ1-5, the complete variable domain is SAVISQKPSRDICQRGTSLTIQCQVDSQVTMMFWYRQQPGQSLTLIATANQGSEATYESGFVIDKFPISRPNLTFSTLTVSNMSPEDSSIYLCSVRGFGVNQPQHFGDGTRLSIL.

This rearrangement joins TRBV4-3 to TRBJ1-1; 12 positions match TRBD1. The CDR3 totals 15 residues. Germline assignment: CDR1 LGHNA and CDR2 YSLEER. With V trimmed by 0 bases and J by 11 bases, 7 bases remained unmatched. The CDR3 is CASSQDHRDRGLAFF. The DNA for the CDR3 is TGCGCCAGCAGCCAAGACCACCGGGACAGGGGGCTGGCTTTCTTT.

V gene TRBV9 combines with J gene TRBJ2-1; D uncertain. The germline V and J ends were trimmed by 3 bases and 5 bases, with 9 bases remaining between them. Germline loops: CDR1 SGDLS, CDR2 YYNGEE. The CDR3 totals 13 residues. In DNA, the CDR3 is TGTGCCAGCAGCGCGAGAGACAACAATGAGCAGTTCTTC. Its translation: CASSARDNNEQFF.

V gene TRBV2 combines with J gene TRBJ2-1; D is ambiguous. V lost 7 bases, J lost 2 bases, and 9 bases lay in between. The germline V gene has CDR1 SNHLY and CDR2 FYNNEI. This CDR3 contains 13 residues. The CDR3 sequence: CASMRLAYNEQFF. CDR3 bases: TGTGCCAGCATGAGGCTGGCCTACAATGAGCAGTTCTTC. Together with reference TRBV2 and TRBJ2-1, the CDR3 gives the full variable domain: EPEVTQTPSHQVTQMGQEVILRCVPISNHLYFYWYRQILGQKVEFLVSFYNNEISEKSEIFDDQFSVERPDGSNFTLKIRSTKLEDSAMYFCASMRLAYNEQFFGPGTRLTVL.

This CDR3 is CASSEAGTGRVVYF. For the CDR3, the DNA is TGTGCCAGCAGTGAAGCGGGGACAGGGAGAGTCGTATATTTT. The chain uses TRBV6-1 and TRBJ1-3, with 9 bases fitting TRBD1. Germline lookup yields CDR1 MNHNS and CDR2 SASEGT. This CDR3 comprises 14 residues. Unmatched junction bases numbered 8, after V lost 0 bases and J lost 14 bases.

CDR3 DNA sequence: TGTGCCAGCAGTGACCCGAACATTTTGTACGAGCAGTACTTC. Protein sequence: CASSDPNILYEQYF. This chain joins TRBV6-1 and TRBJ2-7; D is unclear. Trimming stripped 3 bases from V and 4 bases from J, with 13 bases between. CDR3 length: 14 amino acids. The germline gives CDR1 MNHNS, CDR2 SASEGT.

The chain employs TRBV7-9 and TRBJ2-3, with 7 bases identical to TRBD1. There are 15 residues in the CDR3. Germline V lookup: CDR1 SEHNR, CDR2 FQNEAQ (reference sequence). V gave up 2 bases and J gave up 1 base; unmatched junction bases: 3. This CDR3 is CASSLLGGGTDTQYF. The CDR3 bases are TGTGCCAGCAGCTTACTAGGGGGCGGCACAGATACGCAGTATTTT.

The chain joins TRBV28 to TRBJ2-3, with D perhaps matching TRBD2 (5 bases). V lost 4 bases and J 6 bases, leaving 20 bases between the germline ends. Germline V lookup: CDR1 MDHEN, CDR2 SYDVKM. CDR3 length: 16 residues. CDR3 sequence (DNA): TGTGCCAGCAGTTCACCCTCGGACGGGGATCGGGATACGCAGTATTTT. Its protein product is CASSSPSDGDRDTQYF.